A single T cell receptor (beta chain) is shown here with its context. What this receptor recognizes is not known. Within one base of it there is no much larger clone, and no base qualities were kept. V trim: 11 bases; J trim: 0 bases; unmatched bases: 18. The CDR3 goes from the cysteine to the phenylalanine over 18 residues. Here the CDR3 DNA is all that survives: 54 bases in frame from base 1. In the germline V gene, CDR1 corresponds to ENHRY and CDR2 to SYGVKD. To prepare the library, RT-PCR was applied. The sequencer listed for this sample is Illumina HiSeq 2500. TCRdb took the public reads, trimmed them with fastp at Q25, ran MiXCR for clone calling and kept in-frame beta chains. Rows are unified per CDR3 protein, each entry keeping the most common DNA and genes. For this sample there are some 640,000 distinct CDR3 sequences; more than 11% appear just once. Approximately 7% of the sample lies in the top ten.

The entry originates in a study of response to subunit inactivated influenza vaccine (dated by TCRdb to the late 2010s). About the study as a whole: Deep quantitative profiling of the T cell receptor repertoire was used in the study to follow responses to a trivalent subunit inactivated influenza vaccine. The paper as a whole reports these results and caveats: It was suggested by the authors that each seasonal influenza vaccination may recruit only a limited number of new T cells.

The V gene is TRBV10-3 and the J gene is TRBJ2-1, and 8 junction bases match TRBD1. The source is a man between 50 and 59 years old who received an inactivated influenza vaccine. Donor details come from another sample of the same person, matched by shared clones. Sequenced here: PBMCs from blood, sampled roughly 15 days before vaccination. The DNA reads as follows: TGTGCCCGTATTATGGGACAGGATCCCCAAGACTCCTACAATGAGCAGTTCTTC. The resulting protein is CARIMGQDPQDSYNEQFF.